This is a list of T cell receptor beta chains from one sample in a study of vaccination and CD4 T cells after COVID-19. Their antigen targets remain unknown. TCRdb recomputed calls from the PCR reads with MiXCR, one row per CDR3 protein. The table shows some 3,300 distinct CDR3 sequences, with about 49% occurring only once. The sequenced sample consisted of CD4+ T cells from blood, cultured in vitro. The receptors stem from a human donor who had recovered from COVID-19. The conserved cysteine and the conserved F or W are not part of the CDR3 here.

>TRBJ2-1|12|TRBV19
ASSLPGFDNEQF
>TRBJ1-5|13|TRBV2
ASTVGATGNQPQH
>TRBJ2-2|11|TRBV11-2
ASSLARRGELF
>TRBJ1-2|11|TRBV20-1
SARGEGNYGYT
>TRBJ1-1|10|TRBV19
ASSKGGLEAF
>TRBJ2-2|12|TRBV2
ASMSREGGGELF
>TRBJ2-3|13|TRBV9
ASSRQGRGPDTQY
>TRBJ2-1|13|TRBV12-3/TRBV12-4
ASSLDGGALVEQF
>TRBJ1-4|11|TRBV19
ASSIDPRQELF
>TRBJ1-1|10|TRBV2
ASRPTGQEAF
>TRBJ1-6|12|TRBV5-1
ASSDSDTNSPLH
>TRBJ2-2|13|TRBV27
ASSFRIAGAGELF
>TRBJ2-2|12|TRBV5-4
ASSLGMNTGELF
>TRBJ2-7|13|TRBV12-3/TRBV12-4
ASSPSFLLQSEQY
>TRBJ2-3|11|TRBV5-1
ASSRGSTDTQY
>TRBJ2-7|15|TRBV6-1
ASSVPTSGGSRYEQY
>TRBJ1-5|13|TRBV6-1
ASSDGQGDDQPQH
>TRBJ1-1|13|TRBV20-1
SARAPGRWNTEAF
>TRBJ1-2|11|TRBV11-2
ASSLWGSYGYT
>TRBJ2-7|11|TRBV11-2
ASSPSGLYEQY
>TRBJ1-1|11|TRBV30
AWRGSGGTEAF
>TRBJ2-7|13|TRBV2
ASRLSGGATYEQY
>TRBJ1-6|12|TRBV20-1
SARETALYSPLH
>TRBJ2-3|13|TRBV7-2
ASSPVGDSTDTQY
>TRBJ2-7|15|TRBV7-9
ASSFGTSGTANIEQY
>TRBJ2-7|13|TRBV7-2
ASSPRQALSYEQY
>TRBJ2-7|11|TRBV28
ASSFQRSYEQY
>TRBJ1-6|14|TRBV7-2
ASSLAGTAADSPLH
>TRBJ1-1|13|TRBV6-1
ASSLLGGPSGEAF
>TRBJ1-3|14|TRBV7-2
ASSLEGGRTGNTIY
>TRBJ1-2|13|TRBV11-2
ASSLDSTGLYGYT
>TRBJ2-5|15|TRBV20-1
SARKAGSGGSGETQY
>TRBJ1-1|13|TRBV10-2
ASRTTRDGNTEAF
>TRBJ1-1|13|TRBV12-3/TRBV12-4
ASSLTQGAPTEAF
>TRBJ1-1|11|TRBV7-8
ASSLEGNTEAF
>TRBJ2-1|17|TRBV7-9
ASSTGTSGRGFSYNEQF
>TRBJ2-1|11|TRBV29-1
SVEALVFNEQF
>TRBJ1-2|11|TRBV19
ASSPGGGYGYT
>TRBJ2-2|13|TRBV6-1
ASSESRTATGELF
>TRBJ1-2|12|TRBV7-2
ASSNLRGGYGYT
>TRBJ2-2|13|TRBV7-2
ASSLSGGVGGELF
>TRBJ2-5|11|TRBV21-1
ARPGLSQETQY
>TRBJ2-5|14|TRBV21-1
ASTWDRVDEAETQY
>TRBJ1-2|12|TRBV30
AWSVDRGNYGYT
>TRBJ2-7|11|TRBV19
ASSHTGGYEQY
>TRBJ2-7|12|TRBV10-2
ASSEISGVYEQY
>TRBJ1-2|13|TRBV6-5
ASSYSNEWYDGYT
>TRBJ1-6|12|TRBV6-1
ASSLTGYNSPLH
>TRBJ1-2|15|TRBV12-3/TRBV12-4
ASSSGLEGIFNYGYT
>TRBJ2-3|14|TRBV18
ASSPTGGFSTDTQY
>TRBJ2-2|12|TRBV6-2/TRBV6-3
AGSGGRDTGELF
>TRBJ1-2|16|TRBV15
ATSGPPTGGYRAYGYT
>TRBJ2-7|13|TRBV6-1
ASRRTSGSSYEQY
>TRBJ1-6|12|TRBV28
ASSRRGGSSPLH